The next 10 T cell receptor beta chains were all read from a single sample in a study of control samples from healthy donors and cancer patients. The table came from immunoSEQ multiplex PCR; TCRdb's copy has only in-frame clones and leaves some out. The table shows over 150,000 clones, with 75% to 95% occurring only once. Material: blood. These TCRs come from a woman aged 40 to 49 in good health.

The rearrangement links TRBV10-3 to TRBJ1-2, with D unclear. The ends were cut back, 1 base at V and 3 bases at J, with 3 bases in the middle. The germline gives CDR1 ENHRY, CDR2 SYGVKD. This CDR3 is 12 amino acids long. The CDR3 bases are TGTGCCATCAGTGAGTTAGACTATGGCTACACCTTC. This gives the protein CAISELDYGYTF.

The chain joins TRBV5-1 to TRBJ1-5, with D unresolved. Trimming pared 4 bases from V and 0 bases from J, leaving 11 bases between. There are 15 residues in the CDR3. Germline V lookup: CDR1 SGHRS, CDR2 YFSETQ. For the CDR3, the DNA is TGCGCCAGCAGCCCTAGTGGGGTTAGCAATCAGCCCCAGCATTTT. Protein: CASSPSGVSNQPQHF.

This sequence joins TRBV5-1 and TRBJ2-7, with TRBD2 matching over 7 bases. J lost 5 bases, V lost 1 base, and 9 bases had no gene match. The CDR3 loop spans 15 amino acids. Looked up from germline, CDR1 is SGHRS and CDR2 is YFSETQ. In DNA form, the CDR3 reads TGCGCCAGCAGCTTGCGGGGAGGGGAATTCCACGAGCAGTACTTC. Translating it yields CASSLRGGEFHEQYF. Full variable domain (missing parts from reference TRBV5-1 and TRBJ2-7): KAGVTQTPRYLIKTRGQQVTLSCSPISGHRSVSWYQQTPGQGLQFLFEYFSETQRNKGNFPGRFSGRQFSNSRSEMNVSTLELGDSALYLCASSLRGGEFHEQYFGPGTRLTVT.

J is TRBJ2-3 and V is TRBV9, with D unresolved. Germline CDR1 and CDR2: SGDLS and YYNGEE. The V end was cut by 4 bases, the J end by 5 bases, with 11 bases between. The CDR3 is 13 residues long. The CDR3 bases are TGTGCCAGCAGCTCCCGTCTATTAGATACGCAGTATTTT. Encoded protein: CASSSRLLDTQYF.

The J gene is TRBJ1-3, the V gene TRBV29-1, with 8 bases identical to TRBD1. Per germline, CDR1 SQVTM and CDR2 ANQGSEA. The V segment lost 7 bases and the J segment 1 base; nucleotides outside the gene matches: 18. The length of the CDR3 is 18 residues. In nucleotides, the CDR3 is TGCAGCGCGGAAATGACCCCGGACAGGGCAAGATCTGGAAACACCATATATTTT. Translating gives CSAEMTPDRARSGNTIYF.

This chain connects TRBV19 to TRBJ1-1; D gene unclear. V lost 5 bases and J lost 0, with 10 bases in between. CDR3 length equals 14 residues. Germline V gene sequence: CDR1 LNHDA, CDR2 SQIVND (reference sequence). The CDR3 protein is CASSPREMNTEAFF. The CDR3 coding sequence is TGTGCCAGTAGTCCCCGGGAGATGAACACTGAAGCTTTCTTT.

V and J are TRBV24-1 and TRBJ2-3; no firm D call. This CDR3 has 14 amino acids. In germline, CDR1 is KGHDR, CDR2 SFDVKD. Trimming pared 3 bases from V and 3 bases from J, leaving 9 bases between. CDR3 sequence: CATSDNGLTDTQYF. The CDR3 DNA reads TGTGCCACCAGTGATAATGGGTTGACAGATACGCAGTATTTT.

The chain couples TRBV15 to TRBJ1-1; D gene uncertain. CDR1 is LNHNV and CDR2 is YYDKDF in the germline V gene (reference sequence). Trimming removed 5 bases at V and 0 bases at J, with 7 bases between. The CDR3 runs 13 residues. CDR3 loop: CATSLSVNTEAFF. CDR3 sequence (DNA): TGTGCCACCAGCTTGAGCGTGAACACTGAAGCTTTCTTT. Full variable domain (rest looked up from reference TRBV15 and TRBJ1-1): DAMVIQNPRYQVTQFGKPVTLSCSQTLNHNVMYWYQQKSSQAPKLLFHYYDKDFNNEADTPDNFQSRRPNTSFCFLDIRSPGLGDTAMYLCATSLSVNTEAFFGQGTRLTVV.

The rearrangement links TRBV6-5 to TRBJ2-2; D gene uncertain. The CDR3 spans 16 residues. Germline V lookup: CDR1 MNHEY, CDR2 SVGAGI. The V end was cut by 0 bases, the J end by 2 bases, with 10 bases between. In nucleotides, the CDR3 is TGTGCCAGCAGTTACTCGGGGATCCAAAACACCGGGGAGCTGTTTTTT. Its translation is CASSYSGIQNTGELFF.

In this sample, this clone turned up a few times. The chain joins TRBV18 to TRBJ2-7, with D possibly matching TRBD1 (5 bases). Trimming cost V 2 bases and J 3 bases, with 11 bases left between them. The CDR3 is 14 amino acids. Per germline, CDR1 KGHSH and CDR2 LQKENI. Written as DNA, the CDR3 is TGTGCCAGCTCACCATCCCTAGGGGACTACGAGCAGTACTTC. Translated, it gives CASSPSLGDYEQYF.